These T cell receptor beta chains were read from a single sample in a study of vaccination effects on CD4 cells after COVID-19. Antigens of these TCRs are unknown. Produced via immunoSEQ multiplex PCR; TCRdb's table is partial and in-frame only. The table records over 55,000 clones, around 81% of them present only once. Sequences were derived from CD4+ T cells from PBMCs cultured with HCoV-229E spike peptides, sampled before COVID-19 vaccination. All receptors derive from a human donor who received a COVID-19 vaccine. CDR3s include the opening cysteine and the closing phenylalanine or tryptophan. Each record gives: CDR3 protein, J gene, V gene.

CDR3 protein: CASSAPPMGFGTGELFF
J gene: TRBJ2-2
V gene: TRBV9

CDR3 protein: CATFFRGTEAFF
J gene: TRBJ1-1
V gene: TRBV28

CDR3 protein: CASGLGQGYAGELFF
J gene: TRBJ2-2
V gene: TRBV12-5

CDR3 protein: CASSWDGGNTEAFF
J gene: TRBJ1-1
V gene: TRBV5-4

CDR3 protein: CASSSRDRVFGNTIYF
J gene: TRBJ1-3
V gene: TRBV7-8

CDR3 protein: CASRSGGGTGELFF
J gene: TRBJ2-2
V gene: TRBV6-7

CDR3 protein: CAISDRTGGNNEQFF
J gene: TRBJ2-1
V gene: TRBV10-3

CDR3 protein: CASSYRDTEAFF
J gene: TRBJ1-1
V gene: TRBV6-5

CDR3 protein: CASSFRNEKLFF
J gene: TRBJ1-4
V gene: TRBV12-3/TRBV12-4

CDR3 protein: CASSESSPGRINTGELFF
J gene: TRBJ2-2
V gene: TRBV10-2

CDR3 protein: CASSLRAGGSYNEQFF
J gene: TRBJ2-1
V gene: TRBV5-1

CDR3 protein: CASSPPRQGATDTQYF
J gene: TRBJ2-3
V gene: TRBV18

CDR3 protein: CASSPRTLVKETQYF
J gene: TRBJ2-5
V gene: TRBV7-2

CDR3 protein: CASSRTGRETQYF
J gene: TRBJ2-5
V gene: TRBV6-5

CDR3 protein: CASRKRNRGCETQYF
J gene: TRBJ2-5
V gene: TRBV21-1

CDR3 protein: CASSRDGLAGIPNTGELFF
J gene: TRBJ2-2
V gene: TRBV27

CDR3 protein: CASSQVINYGYTF
J gene: TRBJ1-2
V gene: TRBV14

CDR3 protein: CASSLTSGGVEQFF
J gene: TRBJ2-1
V gene: TRBV7-2

CDR3 protein: CASSGETGDVYNEQFF
J gene: TRBJ2-1
V gene: TRBV10-2

CDR3 protein: CASSPGLEEKLFF
J gene: TRBJ1-4
V gene: TRBV18

CDR3 protein: CASSNGRDLSLGETQYF
J gene: TRBJ2-5
V gene: TRBV28

CDR3 protein: CASSVGGDSTPSGNTIYF
J gene: TRBJ1-3
V gene: TRBV9

CDR3 protein: CASSYATGDGYTF
J gene: TRBJ1-2
V gene: TRBV6-6

CDR3 protein: CAWSVDSVTRGHGYTF
J gene: TRBJ1-2
V gene: TRBV30

CDR3 protein: CASSLRLSTGPETPLHF
J gene: TRBJ1-6
V gene: TRBV5-1

CDR3 protein: CSATGTTEAFF
J gene: TRBJ1-1
V gene: TRBV20-1

CDR3 protein: CATRVGGANVLTF
J gene: TRBJ2-6
V gene: TRBV6-5

CDR3 protein: CARSLSKGWRDQPQHF
J gene: TRBJ1-5
V gene: TRBV5-3

CDR3 protein: CASSLGAGYSPLHF
J gene: TRBJ1-6
V gene: TRBV7-2

CDR3 protein: CARTLRDRLYYGYTF
J gene: TRBJ1-2
V gene: TRBV7-5

CDR3 protein: CASSSSGTNYGYTF
J gene: TRBJ1-2
V gene: TRBV6-6

CDR3 protein: CASSPPTRPQETQYF
J gene: TRBJ2-5
V gene: TRBV18

CDR3 protein: CASSEGGMNTEAFF
J gene: TRBJ1-1
V gene: TRBV18

CDR3 protein: CAIRGMAHTEAFF
J gene: TRBJ1-1
V gene: TRBV10-3

CDR3 protein: CASSRTALQETQYF
J gene: TRBJ2-5
V gene: TRBV5-1

CDR3 protein: CASMPGDRITEAFF
J gene: TRBJ1-1
V gene: TRBV5-1

CDR3 protein: CASGLVFLGQGAQETQYF
J gene: TRBJ2-5
V gene: TRBV12-5

CDR3 protein: CASSPTGGETEAFF
J gene: TRBJ1-1
V gene: TRBV2

CDR3 protein: CASGLQETQYF
J gene: TRBJ2-5
V gene: TRBV27

CDR3 protein: CASSESSRNYGYTF
J gene: TRBJ1-2
V gene: TRBV10-2

CDR3 protein: CASSGRAEGGVTLHF
J gene: TRBJ1-6
V gene: TRBV28

CDR3 protein: CASSFRQAETQYF
J gene: TRBJ2-5
V gene: TRBV28

CDR3 protein: CASSLGGLGEKLFF
J gene: TRBJ1-4
V gene: TRBV5-1

CDR3 protein: CASRGREYTEAFF
J gene: TRBJ1-1
V gene: TRBV12-3/TRBV12-4

CDR3 protein: CASLTNTEAFF
J gene: TRBJ1-1
V gene: TRBV6-5

CDR3 protein: CASSVTGDDDTQYF
J gene: TRBJ2-3
V gene: TRBV28

CDR3 protein: CASSAGQWVTNEKLFF
J gene: TRBJ1-4
V gene: TRBV19

CDR3 protein: CASTPQRGPPKETQYF
J gene: TRBJ2-5
V gene: TRBV6-2/TRBV6-3

CDR3 protein: CASSIQGESIEQFF
J gene: TRBJ2-1
V gene: TRBV5-1

CDR3 protein: CASSRSSQETQYF
J gene: TRBJ2-5
V gene: TRBV2

CDR3 protein: CASSLGGTGRNTQYF
J gene: TRBJ2-3
V gene: TRBV7-3

CDR3 protein: CASSPAGTGATRVTEAFF
J gene: TRBJ1-1
V gene: TRBV5-1

CDR3 protein: CAWSGQGDQPQHF
J gene: TRBJ1-5
V gene: TRBV30

CDR3 protein: CASSYGGSGNTIYF
J gene: TRBJ1-3
V gene: TRBV6-5

CDR3 protein: CASSTGTGTQETQYF
J gene: TRBJ2-5
V gene: TRBV5-1

CDR3 protein: CASLQGPQETQYF
J gene: TRBJ2-5
V gene: TRBV18

CDR3 protein: CASRTGNSYNEQFF
J gene: TRBJ2-1
V gene: TRBV5-1